These 23 T cell receptor beta chains originate from one sample sequenced in a study of technical replicates of blood from a few donors. Sequencing used immunoSEQ multiplex PCR; TCRdb keeps in-frame clones, though not all of them. The repertoire holds more than 90,000 clones, under 97% seen once, with about 0.21% in the top ten. The sample consisted of T cells isolated from PBMCs. The receptors stem from a human donor in good health.

The chain employs TRBV7-9 and TRBJ2-6; unclear D gene. This CDR3 contains 13 residues. The ends were cut back, 3 bases at V and 3 bases at J, with 3 bases in the middle. Germline values: CDR1 SEHNR, CDR2 FQNEAQ (reference sequence). In DNA, the CDR3 is TGTGCCAGCAGCTTCGGTGGGGCCAACGTCCTGACTTTC. It codes for CASSFGGANVLTF.

This chain uses TRBV2 with TRBJ1-2; D is uncertain. The CDR3 consists of 14 residues. Trimming stripped 1 base from V and 4 bases from J, with 10 bases between. The germline gives CDR1 SNHLY, CDR2 FYNNEI. In DNA, the CDR3 is TGTGCCAGCAGTGAAGGGCAGGCGCTCTATGGCTACACCTTC. Protein: CASSEGQALYGYTF.

V usage is TRBV7-8 and J usage is TRBJ2-7; TRBD1 aligns across 11 bases. V shed 0 bases and J 2 bases; nucleotides not matched to a gene: 18. CDR3 length equals 21 residues. Germline CDR1 reads SGHVS; CDR2 reads FQNEAQ. CDR3 sequence reads: CASSLATVGQGALGLTYEQYF. Here the CDR3 DNA reads TGTGCCAGCAGCTTAGCGACGGTTGGACAGGGGGCCTTGGGATTAACCTACGAGCAGTACTTC.

This chain links TRBV19 with TRBJ2-1, with D perhaps TRBD2 (6 bases). Trimming took 5 bases from V and 6 from J, leaving 20 bases between them. The CDR3 extends over 16 amino acids. Germline V gene data show CDR1 as LNHDA and CDR2 as SQIVND (reference sequence). The CDR3 DNA reads as TGTGCCAGTAGTCCTTGGGGGGAGCTGCGTAGCAATGAGCAGTTCTTC. This encodes CASSPWGELRSNEQFF. Complete variable domain (other parts from reference TRBV19 and TRBJ2-1): DGGITQSPKYLFRKEGQNVTLSCEQNLNHDAMYWYRQDPGQGLRLIYYSQIVNDFQKGDIAEGYSVSREKKESFPLTVTSAQKNPTAFYLCASSPWGELRSNEQFFGPGTRLTVL.

CDR3 DNA: TGTGCCAGCAGCTTACAGGGGTACGGATTGTTTTTT. Translated, it gives CASSLQGYGLFF. The V gene is TRBV5-6, the J gene TRBJ1-4; 7 bases match TRBD1. The CDR3 has 12 residues. Germline CDR1 SGHDT, CDR2 YYEEEE. V shed 2 bases and J 15 bases; nucleotides not matched to a gene: 7. Using reference TRBV5-6 and TRBJ1-4 for the parts outside the CDR3, the full variable domain is DAGVTQSPTHLIKTRGQQVTLRCSPKSGHDTVSWYQQALGQGPQFIFQYYEEEERQRGNFPDRFSGHQFPNYSSELNVNALLLGDSALYLCASSLQGYGLFFGSGTQLSVL.

The chain joins TRBV5-1 to TRBJ2-7; D remains ambiguous. This CDR3 region has 14 residues. The V end lost 3 bases, the J end lost 2 bases, and 12 bases lay between the germline ends. The V gene's germline CDR1 is SGHRS and CDR2 YFSETQ. The CDR3 DNA is TGCGCCAGCAGCTCCCGTCCCTCTACCTACGAGCAGTACTTC. The encoded protein is CASSSRPSTYEQYF.

The rearrangement uses TRBV6-1 and TRBJ2-7, with D perhaps matching TRBD1 (6 bases). CDR3 length equals 13 residues. Trimming removed 6 bases at V and 4 bases at J, with 13 bases between. Germline V gene lookup returns CDR1 MNHNS and CDR2 SASEGT. CDR3 nucleotide sequence: TGTGCCAGCAGCCCCCGGGACAATTACGAGCAGTACTTC. Amino acids: CASSPRDNYEQYF.

The chain employs TRBV6-4 and TRBJ2-1; D may be TRBD2 (6 bases). The CDR3 spans 16 residues. CDR1 is MRHNA and CDR2 is SNTAGT in the germline V gene. Deletions cut 2 bases from V and 2 bases from J, with 13 bases between. This CDR3 is CASSDGTGATYNEQFF. Here the CDR3 DNA reads TGTGCCAGCAGTGACGGGACGGGAGCGACCTACAATGAGCAGTTCTTC.

This chain joins TRBV5-1 and TRBJ2-3; D is possibly TRBD2 (5 bases). The CDR3 runs 15 residues. V lost 4 bases and J 4 bases, leaving 16 bases between the germline ends. The germline V gene has CDR1 SGHRS and CDR2 YFSETQ. The CDR3 is CASSILGSDADTQYF. DNA of the CDR3: TGCGCCAGCAGCATACTAGGCTCCGATGCAGATACGCAGTATTTT. Combining the CDR3 with reference TRBV5-1 and TRBJ2-3 gives the whole variable domain KAGVTQTPRYLIKTRGQQVTLSCSPISGHRSVSWYQQTPGQGLQFLFEYFSETQRNKGNFPGRFSGRQFSNSRSEMNVSTLELGDSALYLCASSILGSDADTQYFGPGTRLTVL.

The chain links TRBV2 to TRBJ2-2; TRBD2 agrees at 9 bases. The CDR3 has 15 amino acids. The V and J ends lost 3 bases and 4 bases, in that order; junction bases with no gene match: 3. Germline CDR1 and CDR2: SNHLY and FYNNEI. Here the CDR3 reads CASSDLAGVTGELFF. The DNA of the CDR3 is TGTGCCAGCAGTGATTTAGCGGGGGTCACCGGGGAGCTGTTTTTT.

V is TRBV7-2 and J is TRBJ2-7; D call uncertain. The CDR3 is made up of 11 amino acids. Trimming shortened V by 6 bases and J by 9 bases, and 12 bases separated the two germline ends. Germline CDR1 SGHTA, CDR2 FQGNSA. The CDR3, as DNA: TGTGCCAGCAGTCAAGCCTCAGGGCAGTACTTC. This translates into CASSQASGQYF. Supplemented by reference TRBV7-2 and TRBJ2-7, the full variable domain reads GAGVSQSPSNKVTEKGKDVELRCDPISGHTALYWYRQSLGQGLEFLIYFQGNSAPDKSGLPSDRFSAERTGGSVSTLTIQRTQQEDSAVYLCASSQASGQYFGPGTRLTVT.

The chain recombines TRBV9 with TRBJ1-4; D is possibly TRBD1 (6 bases). Germline-derived CDR1 and CDR2 are SGDLS and YYNGEE. Trimming left V 4 bases short and J 5 bases short, with 21 bases between. The CDR3 runs 17 residues. CDR3 residues: CASSNSGLGATNEKLFF. The CDR3 nucleotides are TGTGCCAGCAGCAATTCGGGCCTGGGGGCGACGAATGAAAAACTGTTTTTT.

The chain couples TRBV4-1 to TRBJ2-2; the D gene is possibly TRBD2 (6 bases). Trimming shortened V by 0 bases and J by 4 bases, and 12 bases separated the two germline ends. Germline V gene data show CDR1 as MGHRA and CDR2 as YSYEKL. This CDR3 is built from 16 residues. CDR3 bases: TGCGCCAGCAGCCAAGAGCCGGGAGCGCTCACCGGGGAGCTGTTTTTT. Its translation: CASSQEPGALTGELFF.

Here the CDR3 DNA reads TGTGCCAGCAGCGAAAGCCACTTAGGGGGCAATCAGCCCCAGCATTTT. This sequence encodes CASSESHLGGNQPQHF. The V and J genes are TRBV11-2 and TRBJ1-5; D is perhaps TRBD1 (5 bases). The length of the CDR3 is 16 residues. The germline V and J ends were trimmed by 5 bases and 2 bases, with 16 bases remaining between them. Germline V gene data show CDR1 as SGHAT and CDR2 as FQNNGV.

This clone was recorded once. This rearrangement joins TRBV6-5 to TRBJ2-7, with 7 bases aligning to TRBD2. Trimming took 6 bases from V and 3 from J; bases not matched to a gene: 2. The CDR3 spans 12 residues. Per the germline V gene, CDR1 is MNHEY and CDR2 is SVGAGI. CDR3 in amino acids: CASRRGGYEQYF. As DNA, the CDR3 is TGTGCCAGCAGGCGCGGGGGCTACGAGCAGTACTTC.

The chain joins TRBV6-5 to TRBJ1-1, with unresolved D. This CDR3 spans 13 amino acids. The V end lost 8 bases, the J end lost 0 bases, and 10 bases lay between the germline ends. From germline, CDR1 is MNHEY and CDR2 SVGAGI. For the CDR3, the DNA is TGTGCCAGCTTGCCCAACATGAACACTGAAGCTTTCTTT. This encodes CASLPNMNTEAFF.

The sample holds one count of this clone. The chain has TRBV27 and TRBJ2-2; 8 bases are a match to TRBD2. Per germline, CDR1 MNHEY and CDR2 SMNVEV (reference sequence). With 0 bases clipped from V and 8 bases from J, the junction kept 8 bases outside the gene matches. The CDR3 is 16 amino acids. CDR3 amino acids: CASSLSGGGYGGELFF. CDR3 bases: TGTGCCAGCAGTTTATCAGGCGGGGGGTACGGAGGGGAGCTGTTTTTT.

The gene calls are TRBV19 and TRBJ2-5; TRBD2 matches 10 bases. The CDR3 is made up of 14 amino acids. Germline values: CDR1 LNHDA, CDR2 SQIVND (reference sequence). The J segment lost 7 bases and the V segment lost 5 bases, leaving 7 bases of the junction unmatched. The CDR3 coding sequence is TGTGCCAGTAGTTCGGGACTAGCGACTAGGACCCAGTACTTC. Its translation: CASSSGLATRTQYF.

The gene calls are TRBV7-2 and TRBJ2-1; unclear D gene. The CDR3 extends over 12 amino acids. Per the germline V gene, CDR1 is SGHTA and CDR2 is FQGNSA. Trimming pared 2 bases from V and 5 bases from J, leaving 4 bases between. CDR3: CASSLRDNEQFF. The CDR3 region has the DNA TGTGCCAGCAGCTTACGGGACAATGAGCAGTTCTTC.

The chain couples TRBV7-3 to TRBJ2-5; D perhaps matches TRBD1 (5 bases). This CDR3 spans 13 amino acids. V was clipped by 5 bases and J by 3 bases, with 10 bases between them. The germline gives CDR1 SGHTA, CDR2 FQGTGA. DNA for the CDR3: TGTGCCAGCAGCCTAGGACACAAAGAGACCCAGTACTTC. Its translation: CASSLGHKETQYF.

This clone was observed a single time. The rearrangement uses TRBV10-2 and TRBJ2-1; 7 bases agree with TRBD2. The germline V gene has CDR1 WSHSY and CDR2 SAAADI. This CDR3 region has 18 residues. Trimming cost V 7 bases and J 8 bases; bases outside gene matches: 23. The CDR3 DNA is TGCGCCAGCAATGATGAGGTGGGAGGGTATTATGGTTTCCATGAGCAGTTCTTC. Translated: CASNDEVGGYYGFHEQFF.

The chain recombines TRBV11-2 with TRBJ1-1; 7 nucleotides match TRBD1. The CDR3 length is 13 residues. After removal of 5 bases from V and 8 bases from J, the junction contained 8 bases not matched to a gene. Germline values: CDR1 SGHAT, CDR2 FQNNGV. In nucleotides, the CDR3 is TGTGCCAGCAGCCAAGGTAGGACAGGCGAAGCTTTCTTT. This translates into CASSQGRTGEAFF.

The chain carries TRBV5-1 and TRBJ1-1, with TRBD1 identical over 9 bases. The V and J ends lost 4 bases and 3 bases, in that order; junction bases with no gene match: 7. Germline V gene sequence: CDR1 SGHRS, CDR2 YFSETQ. The CDR3 is made up of 15 amino acids. CDR3 in DNA: TGCGCCAGCAGCATTGCGACAGGGGGGCACACTGAAGCTTTCTTT. Translation: CASSIATGGHTEAFF.